The clone carrying this TCR beta chain showed up just a few times. The data were taken from a study of blood T cell repertoires in COVID-19. Looking at the study overall: Acute and convalescent COVID-19 samples came from the United States, Italy and Spain. From T cells, B-cell-depleted T cells, or PBMCs came the material, which was cDNA or gDNA.

The V gene end was trimmed by 2 bases and the J gene end by 4 bases; junction bases not matched to a gene: 7. The CDR3 is 15 amino acids. The germline V gene encodes CDR1 GTSNPN and CDR2 SVGIG (reference sequence). Assay: immunoSEQ multiplex PCR; the TCRdb copy retains only in-frame clones and omits some. Seen here are fewer than 500,000 clones, around 90% observed once, and the top ten hold roughly 1.9%. Participant-given clinical history determined each cohort assignment. The V gene is TRBV30, the J gene TRBJ1-1; 10 bases fit TRBD1. The sample taken for sequencing was PBMCs or T cells enriched from blood (not recorded which). The receptor comes from a young woman with acute COVID-19. The CDR3 DNA is TGTGCCTGGAGTACACCGGACAGGGGGAGCACTGAAGCTTTCTTT. Translated: CAWSTPDRGSTEAFF.